This TCR beta chain was sequenced during a study of blood T cell repertoires in COVID-19. Study in general: Sources were T cells, B-cell-depleted T cells, or PBMCs; the material itself was cDNA or gDNA.

The ends lost 5 bases at V and 4 bases at J; junction bases unmatched: 10. This CDR3 has 15 residues. The V gene's germline CDR1 is SNHLY and CDR2 FYNNEI. Seattle patients were enrolled during active infection and followed longitudinally. The assay was immunoSEQ multiplex PCR, and TCRdb's table has in-frame clones only and misses some. The sample lists 150,000 or so clones; around 87% were seen once. V and J are TRBV2 and TRBJ2-5; TRBD1 matches at 7 bases. The receptor's source is a man aged 18 to 30 with COVID-19, enrolled during active disease. The specimen sequenced was peripheral blood. The CDR3 protein is CASSPGGQAPETQYF. The CDR3 bases are TGTGCCAGCAGTCCAGGCGGACAGGCCCCAGAGACCCAGTACTTC.